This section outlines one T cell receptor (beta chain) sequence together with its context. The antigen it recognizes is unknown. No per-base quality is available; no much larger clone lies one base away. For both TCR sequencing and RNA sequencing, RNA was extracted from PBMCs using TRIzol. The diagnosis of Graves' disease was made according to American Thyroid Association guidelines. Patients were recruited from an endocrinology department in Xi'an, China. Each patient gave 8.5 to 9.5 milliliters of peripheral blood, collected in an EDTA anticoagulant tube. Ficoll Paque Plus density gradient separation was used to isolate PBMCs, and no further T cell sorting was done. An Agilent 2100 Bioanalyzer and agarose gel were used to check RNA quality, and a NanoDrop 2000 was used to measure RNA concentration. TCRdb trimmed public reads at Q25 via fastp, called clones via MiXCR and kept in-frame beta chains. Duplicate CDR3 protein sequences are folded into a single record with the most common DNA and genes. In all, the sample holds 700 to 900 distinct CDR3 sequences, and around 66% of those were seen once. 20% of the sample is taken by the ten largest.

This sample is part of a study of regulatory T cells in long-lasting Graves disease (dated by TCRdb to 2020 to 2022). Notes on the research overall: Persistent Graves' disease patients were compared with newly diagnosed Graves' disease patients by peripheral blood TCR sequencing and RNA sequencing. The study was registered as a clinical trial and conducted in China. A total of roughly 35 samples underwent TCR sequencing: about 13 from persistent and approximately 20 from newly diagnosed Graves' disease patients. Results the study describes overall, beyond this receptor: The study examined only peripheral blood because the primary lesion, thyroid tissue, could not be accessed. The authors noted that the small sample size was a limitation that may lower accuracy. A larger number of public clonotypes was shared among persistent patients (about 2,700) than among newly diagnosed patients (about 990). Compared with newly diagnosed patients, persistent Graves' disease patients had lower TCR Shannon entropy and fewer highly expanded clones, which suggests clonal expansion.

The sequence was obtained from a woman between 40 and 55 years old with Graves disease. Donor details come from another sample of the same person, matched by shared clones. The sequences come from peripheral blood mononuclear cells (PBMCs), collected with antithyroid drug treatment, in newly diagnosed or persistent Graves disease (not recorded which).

The nucleotide sequence reads TGCAGCGTTTCCTTGAATGGCGATACGCAGTATTTT. Its translation is CSVSLNGDTQYF. The sequence is built from TRBV29-1 and TRBJ2-3; no confident D gene assignment can be made. Per the germline V gene, SQVTM is the CDR1 and ANQGSEA is the CDR2. Deletion took 5 bases off V and 6 bases off J, with a span of 12 bases between the germline ends. Inclusive of the bounding cysteine and phenylalanine, the CDR3 is 12 residues long. CDR3 DNA is the only sequence kept; it has 36 bases, read in frame from the first base.